This T cell receptor (beta chain) was captured in a study of T cell responses to AZD1222 COVID-19 vaccine. Study outcomes and limitations: Reports indicate that nearly half of spike-specific TCRs are directed at unmutated variant regions.

With regard to this clone: Its specificity is unknown.

This CDR3 has 17 amino acids. Germline CDR1 is KGHDR and CDR2 is SFDVKD. Trimming at V came to 5 bases and at J to 5 bases, leaving 11 bases not matched to a gene. The repertoire was sequenced with immunoSEQ multiplex PCR; TCRdb's copy has only in-frame clones and lacks some. The data contain around 200,000 clones, roughly 94% of them singletons. The starting material was peripheral blood, obtained 28 days after the second AZD1222 dose. This receptor was identified in an adult who received the AZD1222 COVID-19 vaccine. The chain combines TRBV24-1 with TRBJ2-5; TRBD2 matches 12 bases. The chain's CDR3 is CATSAGGLAGIGETQYF. CDR3 in DNA: TGTGCCACCAGTGCGGGAGGACTAGCGGGAATAGGGGAGACCCAGTACTTC.